The clone carrying this T cell receptor beta chain appeared a single time. The sample has other DNA sequences that encode this CDR3 too. Data came from immunoSEQ multiplex PCR; TCRdb stores just in-frame clones and leaves some out. The sample shows fewer than 200,000 clones, just over 90% of them seen only once. V dropped 2 bases and J dropped 2 bases, with 6 bases sitting between them. This CDR3 is built from 13 residues. The germline V gene encodes CDR1 KGHSH and CDR2 LQKENI. These data are taken from a study of control samples from healthy donors and cancer patients. This TCR derives from a man aged 25 to 40 in good health. The chain has TRBV18 and TRBJ1-1; unclear D gene. Sequencing used blood. CDR3 DNA: TGTGCCAGCTCACCATCGACTAACACTGAAGCTTTCTTT. Amino acids: CASSPSTNTEAFF.